The rows below give T cell receptor beta chains drawn from one sample of a study of a mutant IDH1 vaccine in newly diagnosed glioma. Here immunoSEQ multiplex PCR was the method, and the copy in TCRdb shows in-frame clones only, minus some. The table records tens of thousands of clones, approximately 82% of them present only once. This specimen consisted of peripheral blood mononuclear cells (PBMCs), obtained from a glioma patient treated with radiotherapy, temozolomide or both. Receptors originate from a woman between 18 and 29 years old with glioma. Some clones in this sample may be carry-over from other donors' samples. Both conserved end residues are part of each CDR3. Each record gives: D gene, J gene, V gene, clone size, CDR3 DNA, CDR3 protein. A D gene is named only where the DNA matches it firmly. Where a row states a size, it is once, few, many or the class of an expanded clone; other rows omit it.

TRBD1,TRBJ1-2,TRBV5-1,.,TGCGCCAGCAGCTTGGCGGGACAGGAATATGGCTACACCTTC,CASSLAGQEYGYTF
TRBD1,TRBJ1-4,TRBV6-1,.,TGTGCCAGCAGGCAGGGGGTCCTTGAAAAACTGTTTTTT,CASRQGVLEKLFF
.,TRBJ1-3,TRBV10-1,.,TGCGCCAGCAGTGAGTCGGGAAATGGAAACACCATATATTTT,CASSESGNGNTIYF
TRBD1,TRBJ1-2,TRBV6-5,.,TGTGCCAGCAGTTACTCGACAGGGACGGGCTATGGCTACACCTTC,CASSYSTGTGYGYTF
.,TRBJ1-1,TRBV7-9,few,TGTGCCAGCAGCCACCCAATCGGGGGGTCTGACACTGAAGCTTTCTTT,CASSHPIGGSDTEAFF
TRBD1,TRBJ2-1,TRBV28,.,TGTGCCAGCAGTTTCAGACAGGGGAAGGGGGGCAATGAGCAGTTCTTC,CASSFRQGKGGNEQFF
.,TRBJ1-1,TRBV7-8,.,TGTGCCAGCAGCTTAGGGATTGGGGGGGTCCTGAACACTGAAGCTTTCTTT,CASSLGIGGVLNTEAFF
.,TRBJ1-2,TRBV12-5,few,TGTGCTAGTGGTTTGTCCCGCCGCGTGAACAGTGGCTACACCTTC,CASGLSRRVNSGYTF
TRBD1,TRBJ2-7,TRBV5-4,.,TGTGCCAGCAGCGGAACGACAGGGGTCCCTGGCCAGCAGTACTTC,CASSGTTGVPGQQYF
.,TRBJ1-5,TRBV30,few,TGTGCCTGGAGTGAGACAGTTAATCAGCCCCAGCATTTT,CAWSETVNQPQHF
.,TRBJ1-4,TRBV6-6,.,TGTGCCAGCAGCCATAATGAAAAACTGTTTTTT,CASSHNEKLFF
.,TRBJ1-4,TRBV27,.,TGTGCCAGCAGTCCCCTCCCGGGAATCGCTAATGAAAAACTGTTTTTT,CASSPLPGIANEKLFF
TRBD2,TRBJ2-2,TRBV19,.,TGTGCCAGTAGTATAAGCGGTAGCGGGAGGGTCACCGGGGAGCTGTTTTTT,CASSISGSGRVTGELFF
.,TRBJ2-1,TRBV5-4,.,TGTGCCAGCAGCTCCGCTGTCGTTGGGCATGAGCAGTTCTTC,CASSSAVVGHEQFF
.,TRBJ2-7,TRBV11-3,.,TGTGCCAGCAGCCTCAGGGCCACGAGCTCCTACGAGCAGTACTTC,CASSLRATSSYEQYF
.,TRBJ1-1,TRBV19,.,TGTGCCAGTAATCCCTCGGGACACCCGAACACTGAAGCTTTCTTT,CASNPSGHPNTEAFF
.,TRBJ1-3,TRBV6-5,.,TGTGCCAGCAAGGGTCAGGGCCGAAACACCATATATTTT,CASKGQGRNTIYF
TRBD2,TRBJ2-5,TRBV27,once,TGTGCCAGCAGAGCGGGGGGGCGGCAAGAGACCCAGTACTTC,CASRAGGRQETQYF
.,TRBJ1-5,TRBV5-6,.,TGTGCCAGCAGCTTAGGTAATCAGCCCCAGCATTTT,CASSLGNQPQHF
.,TRBJ1-1,TRBV10-1,.,TGCGCCAGCAGTGAGATCGGGAACACTGAAGCTTTCTTT,CASSEIGNTEAFF
TRBD1,TRBJ2-7,TRBV7-2,.,TGTGCCAGCAGCGGCCAGGGGGTCGGCGAGCAGTACTTC,CASSGQGVGEQYF
.,TRBJ2-7,TRBV6-5,.,TGTGCCAGCAGTTTCAACCCGAGCGCTTTCGAGCAGTACTTC,CASSFNPSAFEQYF
.,TRBJ1-5,TRBV5-1,.,TGCGCCAGCAGCTTGCAAGGTGTGAGCAATCAGCCCCAGCATTTT,CASSLQGVSNQPQHF
.,TRBJ2-7,TRBV29-1,once,TGCAGCGTTGGGTCGGGATTTGACGAGCAGTACTTC,CSVGSGFDEQYF
.,TRBJ1-3,TRBV2,.,TGTGCCAGCAGTGAACCCGCGCGAGGAAACACCATATATTTT,CASSEPARGNTIYF
TRBD2,TRBJ2-7,TRBV6-1,.,TGTGCCAGCAGTGAAGGCGGGAGGGGGGGGCAGTACTTC,CASSEGGRGGQYF
.,TRBJ1-5,TRBV7-9,.,TGTGCCAGCAGCTCCGACAGGAGTAATCAGCCCCAGCATTTT,CASSSDRSNQPQHF
.,TRBJ2-1,TRBV1,.,TGCACCAGCAGCCGTCGGGACGACCCTCACAATGAGCAGTTCTTC,CTSSRRDDPHNEQFF
.,TRBJ1-6,TRBV5-4,few,TGTGCCAGCAGCTTGGCCCAGGCGCGCAGTTATAATTCACCCCTCCACTTT,CASSLAQARSYNSPLHF
TRBD1,TRBJ1-5,TRBV4-1,.,TGCGCCAGCAGCCAAGCCAGGGGGGTCAATCAGCCCCAGCATTTT,CASSQARGVNQPQHF
TRBD2,TRBJ2-5,TRBV7-9,.,TGTGCCAGCAGCTTAAGCGGGAGGCCAGAGACCCAGTACTTC,CASSLSGRPETQYF
TRBD2,TRBJ2-2,TRBV10-3,.,TGTGCCATCAGCTCGCTAGCGGGGGGGGCGCTAACCGGGGAGCTGTTTTTT,CAISSLAGGALTGELFF
.,TRBJ1-2,TRBV7-9,.,TGTGCCAGCAGCCACTCGACGAGCCCATATGGCTACACCTTC,CASSHSTSPYGYTF
.,TRBJ1-1,TRBV29-1,few,TGCAGCCCCTGGTGGGGGGTCGGGAACACTGAAGCTTTCTTT,CSPWWGVGNTEAFF
TRBD2,TRBJ2-1,TRBV9,.,TGTGCCAGCAGCGTAGATCCGGGACTAGTTAAGAATGAGCAGTTCTTC,CASSVDPGLVKNEQFF
TRBD1,TRBJ1-2,TRBV6-5,.,TGTGCCAGCAGCTTGACAGGGAACTATGGCTACACCTTC,CASSLTGNYGYTF
TRBD2,TRBJ2-1,TRBV14,once,TGTGCCAGCAGCCAAGCCACTAGCGGGAGGGGGCAGTTCTTC,CASSQATSGRGQFF
.,TRBJ2-2,TRBV4-1,.,TGCGCCAGCAGCCAAGAGGGACTCAACACCGGGGAGCTGTTTTTT,CASSQEGLNTGELFF
.,TRBJ1-2,TRBV6-1,.,TGTGCCAGCACCGATGTGGACAGAAACTATGGCTACACCTTC,CASTDVDRNYGYTF
TRBD1,TRBJ1-2,TRBV25-1,.,TGTGCCAGCAGTCACACAGGGGGGTCTATGGGCTATGGCTACACCTTC,CASSHTGGSMGYGYTF
.,TRBJ1-3,TRBV18,.,TGTGCCAGCTCACCTTACACAGGCGGAAACACCATATATTTT,CASSPYTGGNTIYF
.,TRBJ1-4,TRBV5-6,.,TGTGCCAGCAGCTGGAAGGGGGGGGGCTCCAACGAAAAACTGTTTTTT,CASSWKGGGSNEKLFF
.,TRBJ2-7,TRBV7-8,.,TGTGCCAGCAGCTCCCGATCCCAGGGATACGAGCAGTACTTC,CASSSRSQGYEQYF
.,TRBJ2-7,TRBV12-5,.,TGTGCTAGTGACTCTCGGGAAGGCTACGAGCAGTACTTC,CASDSREGYEQYF
.,TRBJ2-2,TRBV2,.,TGTGCCAGCAGTGAAGCGACAGGGCCGGGAGATGGGGAGCTGTTTTTT,CASSEATGPGDGELFF
.,TRBJ1-4,TRBV5-4,few,TGTGCCAGCAGCTTGGGGCTACAGGAAAATGAAAAACTGTTTTTT,CASSLGLQENEKLFF
.,TRBJ1-1,TRBV5-1,.,TGCGCCAGCAGCTTGATAGGACGGGGAGGGACTGAAGCTTTCTTT,CASSLIGRGGTEAFF
.,TRBJ2-5,TRBV6-5,once,TGTGCCAGCAGTCAAGGACAAGAGACCCAGTACTTC,CASSQGQETQYF
TRBD2,TRBJ2-5,TRBV4-2,.,TGTGCCAGCAGCCAAGAACTAGCGGGGGCCTCCCAAGAGACCCAGTACTTC,CASSQELAGASQETQYF
TRBD1,TRBJ1-2,TRBV4-1,.,TGCGCCAGCAGCCAAGATTGGACAGGCCTGACCTATGGCTACACCTTC,CASSQDWTGLTYGYTF
.,TRBJ1-2,TRBV2,.,TGTGCCAGCAGTGAATCTCGGGGGCAGGATGGCTACACCTTC,CASSESRGQDGYTF
.,TRBJ2-5,TRBV5-1,.,TGCGCCAGCAGCAGGGACGGCCAAGAGACCCAGTACTTC,CASSRDGQETQYF
.,TRBJ1-5,TRBV15,few,TGTGCCACCAGCAGAGAAGAGGGGACACGGATCAATCAGCCCCAGCATTTT,CATSREEGTRINQPQHF
.,TRBJ1-2,TRBV27,.,TGTGCCACCGATAACACCGAGTCGCCTATGATCTATGGCTACACCTTC,CATDNTESPMIYGYTF
.,TRBJ2-7,TRBV29-1,.,TGCAGCGTTGAAGATTGGGTGGTCCAAGCTACGGGGACCGAGTTGGGGCAGTACTTC,CSVEDWVVQATGTELGQYF
.,TRBJ1-1,TRBV4-1,.,TGCGCCAGCAGCCAAGTGTTCGGGGTCACAGGATTGAGTACTGAAGCTTTCTTT,CASSQVFGVTGLSTEAFF
.,TRBJ1-1,TRBV7-9,.,TGTGCCAGCAGCCAGACAGTCACTGAAGCTTTCTTT,CASSQTVTEAFF
.,TRBJ1-1,TRBV12-5,.,TGTGCTAGTCTTATGGGTGTTGGCACTGAAGCTTTCTTT,CASLMGVGTEAFF
.,TRBJ2-7,TRBV7-9,.,TGTGCCAGCAGTTTCCCTACCGGGTACGAGCAGTACTTC,CASSFPTGYEQYF
.,TRBJ2-1,TRBV6-4,.,TGTGCCAGCAGCGGACTGGGGATGAGCTCCTACAATGAGCAGTTCTTC,CASSGLGMSSYNEQFF